This T cell receptor beta chain was obtained from a study of Graves' ophthalmopathy and Graves' hyperthyroidism. Background on the study: Peripheral blood was gathered at first diagnosis, ahead of any treatment whatsoever.

This CDR3 spans 12 amino acids. The ends were cut back, 6 bases at V and 5 bases at J, with 7 bases in the middle. The germline V gene has CDR1 MNHEY and CDR2 SVGAGI. TCR beta CDR3 regions were amplified from RNA transcripts. Following a first-round RT-PCR that used HTBI primers, a second-round multiplex PCR was carried out. A single record per CDR3 protein comes from TCRdb applying MiXCR to the multiplex PCR reads. The sample shows roughly 500,000 distinct CDR3 sequences, approximately 15% of them seen only once. The sample holds many counts of this clonotype. As the starting material, over 9.5 ml of fresh peripheral blood yielded the PBMCs.

Material: blood. The rearrangement uses TRBV6-5 and TRBJ2-2; D is undetermined. This TCR derives from a woman younger than 45 with Graves' ophthalmopathy. The CDR3 region is CASSRRTGELFF. The CDR3 bases are TGTGCCAGCAGCCGACGAACCGGGGAGCTGTTTTTT.